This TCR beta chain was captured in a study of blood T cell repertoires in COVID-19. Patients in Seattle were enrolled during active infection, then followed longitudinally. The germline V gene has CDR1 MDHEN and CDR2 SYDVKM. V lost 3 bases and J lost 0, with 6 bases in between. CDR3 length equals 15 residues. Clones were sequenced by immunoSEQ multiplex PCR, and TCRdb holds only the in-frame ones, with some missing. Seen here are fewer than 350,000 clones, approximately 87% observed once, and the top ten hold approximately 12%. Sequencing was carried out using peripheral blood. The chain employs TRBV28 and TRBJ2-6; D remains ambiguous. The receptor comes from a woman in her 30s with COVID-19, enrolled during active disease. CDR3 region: CASSLPGSGANVLTF. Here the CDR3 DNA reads TGTGCCAGCAGTTTGCCCGGCTCTGGGGCCAACGTCCTGACTTTC.